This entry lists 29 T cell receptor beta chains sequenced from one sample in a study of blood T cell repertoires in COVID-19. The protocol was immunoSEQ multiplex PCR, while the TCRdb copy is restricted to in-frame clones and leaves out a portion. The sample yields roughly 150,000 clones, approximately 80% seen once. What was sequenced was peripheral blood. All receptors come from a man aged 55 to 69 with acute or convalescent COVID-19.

The CDR3 coding sequence is TGTGCCAGCAGCTTAACAATCCAAGAGACCCAGTACTTC. It translates to CASSLTIQETQYF. The chain is built from TRBV7-2 and TRBJ2-5, with D unclear. Trimming shortened V by 2 bases and J by 1 base, and 5 bases separated the two germline ends. CDR1 is SGHTA, CDR2 FQGNSA, per germline. There are 13 residues in the CDR3.

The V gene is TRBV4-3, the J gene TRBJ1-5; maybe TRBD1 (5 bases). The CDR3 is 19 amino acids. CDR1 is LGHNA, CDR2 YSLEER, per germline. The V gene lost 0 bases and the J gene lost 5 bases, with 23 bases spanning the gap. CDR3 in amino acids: CASSQDEWGGASRYQPQHF. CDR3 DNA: TGCGCCAGCAGCCAAGACGAATGGGGCGGCGCCTCAAGGTATCAGCCCCAGCATTTT.

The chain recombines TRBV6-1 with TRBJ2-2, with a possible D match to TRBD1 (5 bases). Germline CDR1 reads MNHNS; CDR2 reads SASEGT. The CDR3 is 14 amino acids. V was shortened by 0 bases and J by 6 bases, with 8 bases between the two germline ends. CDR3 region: CASSEAGRAGELFF. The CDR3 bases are TGTGCCAGCAGTGAAGCCGGCAGGGCCGGGGAGCTGTTTTTT.

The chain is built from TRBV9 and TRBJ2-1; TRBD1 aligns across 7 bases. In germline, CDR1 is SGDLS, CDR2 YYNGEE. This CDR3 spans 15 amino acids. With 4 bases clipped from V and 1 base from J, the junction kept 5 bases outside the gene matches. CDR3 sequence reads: CASSRDSLSYNEQFF. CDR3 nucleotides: TGTGCCAGCAGCCGGGACAGCCTATCCTACAATGAGCAGTTCTTC.

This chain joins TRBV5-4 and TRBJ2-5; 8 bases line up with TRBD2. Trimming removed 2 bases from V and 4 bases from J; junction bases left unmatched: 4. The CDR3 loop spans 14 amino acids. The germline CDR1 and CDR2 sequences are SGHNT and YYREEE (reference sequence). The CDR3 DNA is TGTGCCAGCAGCTTCGCGGGGGGCGGAGAGACCCAGTACTTC. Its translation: CASSFAGGGETQYF.

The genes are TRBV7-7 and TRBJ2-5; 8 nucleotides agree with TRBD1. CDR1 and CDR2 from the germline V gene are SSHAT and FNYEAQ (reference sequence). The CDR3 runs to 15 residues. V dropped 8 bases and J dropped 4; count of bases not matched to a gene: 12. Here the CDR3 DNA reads TGTGCCAGCGGATTGGGTCAGGGGGCGAGAGAGACCCAGTACTTC. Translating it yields CASGLGQGARETQYF.

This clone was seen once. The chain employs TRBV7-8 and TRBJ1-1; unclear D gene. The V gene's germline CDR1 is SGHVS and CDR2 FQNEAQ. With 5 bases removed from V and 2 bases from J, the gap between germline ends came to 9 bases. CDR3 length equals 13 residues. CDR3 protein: CASSRGGNTEAFF. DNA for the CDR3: TGTGCCAGCAGCAGAGGAGGCAACACTGAAGCTTTCTTT. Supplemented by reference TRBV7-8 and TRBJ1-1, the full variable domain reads GAGVSQSPRYKVAKRGQDVALRCDPISGHVSLFWYQQALGQGPEFLTYFQNEAQLDKSGLPSDRFFAERPEGSVSTLKIQRTQQEDSAVYLCASSRGGNTEAFFGQGTRLTVV.

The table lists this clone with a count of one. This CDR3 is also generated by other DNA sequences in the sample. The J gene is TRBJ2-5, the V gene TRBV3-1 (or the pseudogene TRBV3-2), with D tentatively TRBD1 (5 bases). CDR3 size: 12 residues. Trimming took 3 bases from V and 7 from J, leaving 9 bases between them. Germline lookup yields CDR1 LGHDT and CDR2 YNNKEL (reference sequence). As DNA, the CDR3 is TGTGCCAGCAGCCAGGACACGCGGACCCAGTACTTC. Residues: CASSQDTRTQYF.

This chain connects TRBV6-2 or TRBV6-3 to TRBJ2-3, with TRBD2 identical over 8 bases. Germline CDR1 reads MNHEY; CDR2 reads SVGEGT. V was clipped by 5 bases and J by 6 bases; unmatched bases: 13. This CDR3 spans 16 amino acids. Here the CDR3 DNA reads TGTGCCAGCAGTCGCCCGGGTAGCGGGGTCTCCGATACGCAGTATTTT. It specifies CASSRPGSGVSDTQYF.

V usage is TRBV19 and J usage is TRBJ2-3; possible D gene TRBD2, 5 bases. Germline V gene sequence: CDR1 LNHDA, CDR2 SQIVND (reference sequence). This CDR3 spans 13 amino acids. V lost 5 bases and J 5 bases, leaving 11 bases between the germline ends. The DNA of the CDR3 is TGTGCCAGTAGTTGGACTCGTGAAGATACGCAGTATTTT. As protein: CASSWTREDTQYF.

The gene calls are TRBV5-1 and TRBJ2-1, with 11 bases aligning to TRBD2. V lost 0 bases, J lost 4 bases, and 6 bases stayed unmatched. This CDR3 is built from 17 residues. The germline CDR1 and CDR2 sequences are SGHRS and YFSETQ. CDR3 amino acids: CASSLGVAGGLYNEQFF. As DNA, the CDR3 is TGCGCCAGCAGCTTGGGAGTAGCGGGGGGGCTTTACAATGAGCAGTTCTTC.

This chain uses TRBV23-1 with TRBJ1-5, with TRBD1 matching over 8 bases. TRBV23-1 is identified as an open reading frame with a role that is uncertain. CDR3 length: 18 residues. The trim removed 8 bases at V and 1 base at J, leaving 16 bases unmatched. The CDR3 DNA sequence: TGCGCCAGCCCACAGAGCGGGACAGGAAAAAGGAGCAATCAGCCCCAGCATTTT. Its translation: CASPQSGTGKRSNQPQHF.

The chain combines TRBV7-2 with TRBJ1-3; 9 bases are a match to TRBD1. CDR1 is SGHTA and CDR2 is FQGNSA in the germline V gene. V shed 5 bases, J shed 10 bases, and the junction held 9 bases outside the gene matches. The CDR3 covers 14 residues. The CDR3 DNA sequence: TGTGCCAGCAGCGTGGGACAGGGAACCAGTACCATATATTTT. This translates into CASSVGQGTSTIYF.

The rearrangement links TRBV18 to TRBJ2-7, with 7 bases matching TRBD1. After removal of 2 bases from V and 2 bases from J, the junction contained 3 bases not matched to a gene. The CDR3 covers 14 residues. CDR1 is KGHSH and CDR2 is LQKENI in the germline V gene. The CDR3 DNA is TGTGCCAGCTCACCAGCGCAGGGGGCCTACGAGCAGTACTTC. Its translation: CASSPAQGAYEQYF.

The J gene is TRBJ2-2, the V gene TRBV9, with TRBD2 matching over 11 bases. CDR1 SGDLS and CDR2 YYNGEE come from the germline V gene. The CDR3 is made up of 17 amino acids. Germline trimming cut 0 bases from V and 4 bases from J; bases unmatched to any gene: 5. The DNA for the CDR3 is TGTGCCAGCAGCGTAGAGGTACTAGCGGGAGTCACCGGGGAGCTGTTTTTT. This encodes CASSVEVLAGVTGELFF.

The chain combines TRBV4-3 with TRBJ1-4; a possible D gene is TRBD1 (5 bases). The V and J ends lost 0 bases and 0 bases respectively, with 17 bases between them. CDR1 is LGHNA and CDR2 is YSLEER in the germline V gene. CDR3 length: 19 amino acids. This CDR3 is CASSQDWGGISATNEKLFF. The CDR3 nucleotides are TGCGCCAGCAGCCAAGATTGGGGGGGAATTTCTGCAACTAATGAAAAACTGTTTTTT.

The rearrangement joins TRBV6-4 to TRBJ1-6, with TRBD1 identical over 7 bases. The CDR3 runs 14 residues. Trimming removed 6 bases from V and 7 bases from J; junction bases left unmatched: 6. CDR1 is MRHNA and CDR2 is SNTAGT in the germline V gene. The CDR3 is CASSSGQRNSPLHF. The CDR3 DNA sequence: TGTGCCAGCAGCTCGGGACAGCGAAATTCACCCCTCCACTTT.

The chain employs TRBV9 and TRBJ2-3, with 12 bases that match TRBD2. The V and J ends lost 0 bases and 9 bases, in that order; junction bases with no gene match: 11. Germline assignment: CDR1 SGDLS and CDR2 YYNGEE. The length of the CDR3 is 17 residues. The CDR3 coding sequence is TGTGCCAGCAGCGTAGACCCAGCACTAGCGGGAGGAGGCACGCAGTATTTT. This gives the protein CASSVDPALAGGGTQYF.

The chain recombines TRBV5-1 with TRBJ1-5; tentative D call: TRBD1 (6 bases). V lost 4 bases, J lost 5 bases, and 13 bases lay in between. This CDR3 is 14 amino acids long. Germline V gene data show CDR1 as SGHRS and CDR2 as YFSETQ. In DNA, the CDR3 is TGCGCCAGCAGCCTCATAGGGGGTGATCAGCCCCAGCATTTT. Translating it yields CASSLIGGDQPQHF.

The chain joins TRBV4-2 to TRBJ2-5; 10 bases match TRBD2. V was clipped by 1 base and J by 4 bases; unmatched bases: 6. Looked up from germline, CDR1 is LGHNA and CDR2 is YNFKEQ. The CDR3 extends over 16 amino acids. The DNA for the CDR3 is TGTGCCAGCAGCCAAGCCCGAGCGGGGGGGCCAGAGACCCAGTACTTC. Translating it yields CASSQARAGGPETQYF.

CDR3 protein: CASSLTGGHYEQYF. In nucleotides, the CDR3 is TGTGCCAGCAGCTTGACAGGGGGCCATTACGAGCAGTACTTC. The chain joins TRBV7-2 to TRBJ2-7; 10 bases align to TRBD1. The V and J ends lost 3 bases and 4 bases, in that order; junction bases with no gene match: 3. The CDR3 loop spans 14 amino acids. Germline CDR1 reads SGHTA; CDR2 reads FQGNSA.

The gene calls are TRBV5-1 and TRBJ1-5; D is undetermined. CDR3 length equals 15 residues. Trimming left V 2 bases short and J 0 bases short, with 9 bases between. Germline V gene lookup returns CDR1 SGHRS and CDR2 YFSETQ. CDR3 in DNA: TGCGCCAGCAGCTTTAACGGGGATAGCAATCAGCCCCAGCATTTT. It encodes CASSFNGDSNQPQHF.

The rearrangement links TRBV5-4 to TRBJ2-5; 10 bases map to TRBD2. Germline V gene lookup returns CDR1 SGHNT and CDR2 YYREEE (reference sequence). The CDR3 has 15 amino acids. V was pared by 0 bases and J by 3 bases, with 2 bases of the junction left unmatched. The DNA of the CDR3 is TGTGCCAGCAGCTTGGGAACTAGCGGGAAAGAGACCCAGTACTTC. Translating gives CASSLGTSGKETQYF.

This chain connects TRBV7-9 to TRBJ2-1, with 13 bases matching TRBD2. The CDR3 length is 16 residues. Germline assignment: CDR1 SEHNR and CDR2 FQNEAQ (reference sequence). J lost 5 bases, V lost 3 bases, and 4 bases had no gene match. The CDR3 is CASSFTSGGAHNEQFF. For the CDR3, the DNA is TGTGCCAGCAGCTTTACTAGCGGGGGGGCGCACAATGAGCAGTTCTTC.

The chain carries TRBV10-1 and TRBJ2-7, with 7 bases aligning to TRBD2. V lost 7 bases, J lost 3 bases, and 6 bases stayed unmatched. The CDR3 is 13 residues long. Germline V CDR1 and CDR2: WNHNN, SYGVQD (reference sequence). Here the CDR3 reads CASTRSGDYEQYF. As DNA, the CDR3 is TGCGCCAGCACCAGAAGCGGGGACTACGAGCAGTACTTC.

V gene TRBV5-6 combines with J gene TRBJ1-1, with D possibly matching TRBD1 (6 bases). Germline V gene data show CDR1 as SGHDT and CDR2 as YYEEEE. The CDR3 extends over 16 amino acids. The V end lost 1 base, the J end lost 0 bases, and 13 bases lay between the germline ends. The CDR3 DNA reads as TGTGCCAGCAGCTTGACAGGGTCTTTCATGAACACTGAAGCTTTCTTT. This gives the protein CASSLTGSFMNTEAFF.

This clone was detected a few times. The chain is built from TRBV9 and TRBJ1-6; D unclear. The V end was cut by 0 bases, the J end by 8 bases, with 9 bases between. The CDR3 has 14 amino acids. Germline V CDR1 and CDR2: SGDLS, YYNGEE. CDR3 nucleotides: TGTGCCAGCAGCGTAGGAGGGTCGGATTCACCCCTCCACTTT. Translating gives CASSVGGSDSPLHF.

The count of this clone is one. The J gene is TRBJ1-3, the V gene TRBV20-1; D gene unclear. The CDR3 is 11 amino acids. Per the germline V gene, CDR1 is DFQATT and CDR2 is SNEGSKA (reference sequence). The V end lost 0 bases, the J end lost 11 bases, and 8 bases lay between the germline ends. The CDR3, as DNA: TGCAGTGCTAGAGATCTAGGCGCCATATATTTT. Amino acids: CSARDLGAIYF.

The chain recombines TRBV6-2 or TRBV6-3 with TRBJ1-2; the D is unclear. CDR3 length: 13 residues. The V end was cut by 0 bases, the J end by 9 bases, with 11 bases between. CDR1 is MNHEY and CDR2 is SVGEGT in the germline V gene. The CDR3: CASSYSGPPSYTF. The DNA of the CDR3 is TGTGCCAGCAGTTACTCGGGCCCACCCAGCTACACCTTC.